The T cell receptor (beta chain) described here comes from a study of T cell changes during pregnancy in multiple sclerosis. Germline CDR1 KGHSH, CDR2 LQKENI. The CDR3 is 16 residues long. Between the trimmed V and J ends, which lost 5 bases and 0 bases, there was a span of 11 bases. Generated by immunoSEQ multiplex PCR, the TCRdb table keeps only in-frame clones and is missing some. Found here are 70,000 or so clones, 90% to 95% of them singletons; the top ten hold less than 0.85%. The sequenced sample was peripheral blood, obtained in the third trimester of pregnancy. This sequence originates from a female donor in good health, enrolled as a control in a pregnancy study. This chain joins TRBV18 and TRBJ2-6, with a tentative D call TRBD2 (5 bases). The CDR3 DNA sequence: TGTGCCAGCTCATCAGCGGTTAACTCTGGGGCCAACGTCCTGACTTTC. This gives the protein CASSSAVNSGANVLTF.